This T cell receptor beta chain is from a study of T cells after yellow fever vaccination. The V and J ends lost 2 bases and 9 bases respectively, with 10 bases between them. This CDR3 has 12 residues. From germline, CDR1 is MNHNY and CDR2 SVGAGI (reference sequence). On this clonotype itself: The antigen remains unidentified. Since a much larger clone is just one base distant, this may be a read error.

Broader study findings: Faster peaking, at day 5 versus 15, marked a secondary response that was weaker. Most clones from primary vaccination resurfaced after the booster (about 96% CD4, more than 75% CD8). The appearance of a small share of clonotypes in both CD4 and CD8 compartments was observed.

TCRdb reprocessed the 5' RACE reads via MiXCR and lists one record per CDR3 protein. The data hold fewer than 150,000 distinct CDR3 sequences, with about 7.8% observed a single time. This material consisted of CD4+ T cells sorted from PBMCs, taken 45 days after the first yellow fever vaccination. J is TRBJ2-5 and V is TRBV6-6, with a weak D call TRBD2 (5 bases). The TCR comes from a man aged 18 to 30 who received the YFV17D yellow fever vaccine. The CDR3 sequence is CASSYNGESQYF. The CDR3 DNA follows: TGTGCCAGCAGTTACAACGGGGAGTCCCAGTACTTC.